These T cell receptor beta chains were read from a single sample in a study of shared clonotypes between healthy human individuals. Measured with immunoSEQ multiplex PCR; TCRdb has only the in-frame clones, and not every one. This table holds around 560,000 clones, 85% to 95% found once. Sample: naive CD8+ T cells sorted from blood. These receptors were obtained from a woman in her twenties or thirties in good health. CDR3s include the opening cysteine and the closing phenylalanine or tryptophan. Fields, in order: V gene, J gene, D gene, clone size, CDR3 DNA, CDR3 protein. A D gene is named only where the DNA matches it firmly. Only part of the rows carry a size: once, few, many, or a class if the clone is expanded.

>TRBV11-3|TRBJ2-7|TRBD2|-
TGTGCCAGCAGCCTAGGGTCGCTGGCGGGAGGGGACTACGAGCAGTACTTC
CASSLGSLAGGDYEQYF
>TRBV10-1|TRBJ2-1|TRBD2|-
TGCGCCAGCAGTGAGTCGCACGGCGGGAGGCCTCATGATGAGCAGTTCTTC
CASSESHGGRPHDEQFF
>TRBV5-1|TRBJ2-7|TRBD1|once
TGCGCCAGCAGCTTGGCGCAGGGGGCCTACGAGCAGTACTTC
CASSLAQGAYEQYF
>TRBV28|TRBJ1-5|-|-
TGTGCCAGCAGTTTACCCGGCGGGAGGCAGCCCCAGCATTTT
CASSLPGGRQPQHF
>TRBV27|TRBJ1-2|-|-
TGTGCCAGCAGTTTATCCCCAGCCTATGGCTACACCTTC
CASSLSPAYGYTF
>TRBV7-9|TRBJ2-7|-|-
TGTGCCAGCAGCCCCCCCACTTACGAGCAGTACTTC
CASSPPTYEQYF
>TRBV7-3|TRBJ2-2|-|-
TGTGCCAGCAGCTCACCCGTAGGGAACACCGGGGAGCTGTTTTTT
CASSSPVGNTGELFF
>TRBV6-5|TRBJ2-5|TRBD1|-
TGTGCCAGCAGTTACGGGACAGGGACACAAGAGACCCAGTACTTC
CASSYGTGTQETQYF
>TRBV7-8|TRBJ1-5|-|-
TGTGCCAGCAGCTTGTTGGAGACTTCTCAGCCCCAGCATTTT
CASSLLETSQPQHF
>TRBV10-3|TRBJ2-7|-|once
TGTGCCATCGCGCGCGGCCTTTGGTGGGAGCAGTACTTC
CAIARGLWWEQYF
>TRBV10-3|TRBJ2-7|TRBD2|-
TGTGCCATCAGCGACGGGACTAGCGGGGACTACGAGCAGTACTTC
CAISDGTSGDYEQYF
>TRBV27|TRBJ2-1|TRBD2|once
TGTGCCAGCATTGGGGGGACTACAGACAACAATGAGCAGTTCTTC
CASIGGTTDNNEQFF
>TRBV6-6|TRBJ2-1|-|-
TGTGCCAGCAGTTACGCGACAGCCCACAATGAGCAGTTCTTC
CASSYATAHNEQFF
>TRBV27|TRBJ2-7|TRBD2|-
TGTGCCAGCAGTGGATTCAGCGGGAGGGGTTCCTACGAGCAGTACTTC
CASSGFSGRGSYEQYF
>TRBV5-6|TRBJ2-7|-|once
TGTGCCAGCAGCCACGGGGGTGGCTACGAGCAGTACTTC
CASSHGGGYEQYF
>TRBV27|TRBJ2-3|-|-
TGTGCCAGCAGTCCCCTATCATGGGGCCGAGATACGCAGTATTTT
CASSPLSWGRDTQYF
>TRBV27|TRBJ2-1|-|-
TGTGCCAGCAGTCCGACTAGTCCCCATGAGCAGTTCTTC
CASSPTSPHEQFF
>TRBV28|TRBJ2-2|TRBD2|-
TGTGCCAGCAGTTTGGGACTAGCGGGCCCCGGGGGCGGGGAGCTGTTTTTT
CASSLGLAGPGGGELFF
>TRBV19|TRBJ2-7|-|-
TGTGCCAGTAGTATAGGTCAACTGGAGGAGCAGTACTTC
CASSIGQLEEQYF
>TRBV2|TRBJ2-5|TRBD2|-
TGTGCCAGCAAGGGACTAGCGGGAGAAGAGACCCAGTACTTC
CASKGLAGEETQYF
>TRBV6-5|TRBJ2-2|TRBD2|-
TGTGCCAGCAGTTACGTCCCTAGCGGGGTCACCGGGGAGCTGTTTTTT
CASSYVPSGVTGELFF
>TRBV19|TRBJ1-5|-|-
TGTGCCAGTAGTTGGGGAACAGCTCCCAATCAGCCCCAGCATTTT
CASSWGTAPNQPQHF
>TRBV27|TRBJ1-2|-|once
TGTGCCAGCAGTTTAGTGGGAAGCGGCTATGGCTACACCTTC
CASSLVGSGYGYTF